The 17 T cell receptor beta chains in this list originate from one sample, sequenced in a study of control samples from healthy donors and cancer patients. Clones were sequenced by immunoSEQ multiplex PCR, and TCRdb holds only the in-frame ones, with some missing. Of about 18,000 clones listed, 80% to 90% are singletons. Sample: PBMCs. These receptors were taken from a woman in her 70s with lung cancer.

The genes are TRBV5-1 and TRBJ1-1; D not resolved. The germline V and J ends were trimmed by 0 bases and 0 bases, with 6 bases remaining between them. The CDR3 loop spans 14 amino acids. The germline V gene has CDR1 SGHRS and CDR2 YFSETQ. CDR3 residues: CASSLAQMNTEAFF. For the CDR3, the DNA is TGCGCCAGCAGCTTGGCACAGATGAACACTGAAGCTTTCTTT.

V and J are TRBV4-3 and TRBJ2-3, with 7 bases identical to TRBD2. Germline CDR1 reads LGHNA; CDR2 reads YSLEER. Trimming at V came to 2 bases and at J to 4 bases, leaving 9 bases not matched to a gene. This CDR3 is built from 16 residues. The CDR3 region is CASSQTRLGGADTQYF. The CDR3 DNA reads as TGCGCCAGCAGCCAAACTCGGCTGGGGGGGGCAGATACGCAGTATTTT.

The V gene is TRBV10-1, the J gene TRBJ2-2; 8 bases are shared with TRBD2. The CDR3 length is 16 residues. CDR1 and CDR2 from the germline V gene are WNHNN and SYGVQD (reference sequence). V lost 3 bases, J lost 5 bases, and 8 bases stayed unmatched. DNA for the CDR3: TGCGCCAGCAGTGAAAGACTAGCGCCGAGGACCGGGGAGCTGTTTTTT. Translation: CASSERLAPRTGELFF.

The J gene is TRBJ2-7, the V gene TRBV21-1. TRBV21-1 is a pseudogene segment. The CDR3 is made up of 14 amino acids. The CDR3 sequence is CATRVRTQAYEQYF. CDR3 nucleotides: TGTGCAACCAGGGTCAGGACTCAAGCCTACGAGCAGTACTTC.

The CDR3 bases are TGTGCCAGCAGCCTCCAGGGTCATCCAGGAAACACCATATATTTT. It yields the protein CASSLQGHPGNTIYF. The chain links TRBV7-2 to TRBJ1-3; TRBD1 might be the D (5 bases). The CDR3 contains 15 residues. CDR1 is SGHTA and CDR2 is FQGNSA in the germline V gene. Deletions cut 5 bases from V and 4 bases from J, with 15 bases between.

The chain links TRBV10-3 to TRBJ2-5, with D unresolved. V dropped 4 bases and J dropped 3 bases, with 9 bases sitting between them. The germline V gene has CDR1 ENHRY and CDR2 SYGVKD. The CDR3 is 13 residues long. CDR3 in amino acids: CAISVSPEETQYF. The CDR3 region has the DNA TGTGCCATCAGTGTTTCCCCAGAAGAGACCCAGTACTTC.

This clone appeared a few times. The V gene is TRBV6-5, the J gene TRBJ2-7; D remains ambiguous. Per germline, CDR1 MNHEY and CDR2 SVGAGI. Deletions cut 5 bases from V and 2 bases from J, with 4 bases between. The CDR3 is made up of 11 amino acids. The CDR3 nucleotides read TGTGCCAGCAGTCAGACCTACGAGCAGTACTTC. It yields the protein CASSQTYEQYF.

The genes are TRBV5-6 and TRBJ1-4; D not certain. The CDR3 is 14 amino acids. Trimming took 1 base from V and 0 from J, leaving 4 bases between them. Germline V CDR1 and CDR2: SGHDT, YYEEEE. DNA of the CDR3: TGTGCCAGCAGCTTGATTGCAACTAATGAAAAACTGTTTTTT. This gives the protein CASSLIATNEKLFF. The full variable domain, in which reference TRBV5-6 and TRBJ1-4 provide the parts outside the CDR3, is DAGVTQSPTHLIKTRGQQVTLRCSPKSGHDTVSWYQQALGQGPQFIFQYYEEEERQRGNFPDRFSGHQFPNYSSELNVNALLLGDSALYLCASSLIATNEKLFFGSGTQLSVL.

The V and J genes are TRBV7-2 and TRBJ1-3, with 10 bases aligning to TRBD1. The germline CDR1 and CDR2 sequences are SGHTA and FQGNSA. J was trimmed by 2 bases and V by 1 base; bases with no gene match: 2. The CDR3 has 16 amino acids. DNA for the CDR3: TGTGCCAGCAGCTTAGAGGGACAGGGGACTGGAAACACCATATATTTT. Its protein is CASSLEGQGTGNTIYF.

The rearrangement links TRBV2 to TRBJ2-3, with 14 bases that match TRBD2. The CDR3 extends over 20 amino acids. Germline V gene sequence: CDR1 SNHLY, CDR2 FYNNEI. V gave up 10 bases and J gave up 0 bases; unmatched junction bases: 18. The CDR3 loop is CATSRPGLAGVGLSTDTQYF. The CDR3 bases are TGTGCCACATCGCGCCCGGGACTAGCGGGAGTCGGGCTAAGCACAGATACGCAGTATTTT.

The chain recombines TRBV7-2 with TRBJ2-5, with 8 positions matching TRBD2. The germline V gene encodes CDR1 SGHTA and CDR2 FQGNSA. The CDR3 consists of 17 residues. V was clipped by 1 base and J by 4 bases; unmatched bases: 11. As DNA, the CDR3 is TGTGCCAGCAGCTTAGGGTTAGTCGGACTAGCATCAGAGACCCAGTACTTC. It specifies CASSLGLVGLASETQYF.

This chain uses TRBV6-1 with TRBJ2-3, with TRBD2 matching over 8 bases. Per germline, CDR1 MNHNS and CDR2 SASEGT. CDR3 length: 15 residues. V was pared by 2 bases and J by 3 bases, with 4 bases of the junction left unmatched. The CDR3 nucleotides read TGTGCCAGCAGTGAACTGAGCGGGAGTACAGATACGCAGTATTTT. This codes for CASSELSGSTDTQYF.

This chain's CDR3 is CASSPPTGMATGELFF. As DNA, the CDR3 is TGTGCCAGCAGCCCCCCGACAGGGATGGCCACCGGGGAGCTGTTTTTT. The chain joins TRBV3-1 (or the pseudogene TRBV3-2) to TRBJ2-2; 7 positions agree with TRBD1. The J segment lost 4 bases and the V segment lost 4 bases, leaving 9 bases of the junction unmatched. There are 16 residues in the CDR3. Germline V gene data show CDR1 as LGHDT and CDR2 as YNNKEL (reference sequence).

DNA of the CDR3: TGTGCCAGCAGTTTAGGCAGCTACGAGCAGTACTTC. It specifies CASSLGSYEQYF. J is TRBJ2-7 and V is TRBV12-3 or TRBV12-4; D uncertain. The V end was cut by 1 base, the J end by 3 bases, with 4 bases between. This CDR3 is 12 amino acids long.

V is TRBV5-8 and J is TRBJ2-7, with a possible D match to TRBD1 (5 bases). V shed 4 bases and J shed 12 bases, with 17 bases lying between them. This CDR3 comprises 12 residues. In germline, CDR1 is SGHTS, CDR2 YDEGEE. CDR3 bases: TGTGCCAGCAGCGCAACAGGTTTTGTCCTGTACTTC. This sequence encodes CASSATGFVLYF.

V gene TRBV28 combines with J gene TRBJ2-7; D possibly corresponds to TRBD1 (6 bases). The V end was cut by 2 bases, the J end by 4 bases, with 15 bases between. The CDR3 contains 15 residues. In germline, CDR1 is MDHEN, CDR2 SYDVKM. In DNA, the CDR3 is TGTGCCAGCAGTTTAGGGGGCCTGTTGGGGTACGAGCAGTACTTC. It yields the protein CASSLGGLLGYEQYF.

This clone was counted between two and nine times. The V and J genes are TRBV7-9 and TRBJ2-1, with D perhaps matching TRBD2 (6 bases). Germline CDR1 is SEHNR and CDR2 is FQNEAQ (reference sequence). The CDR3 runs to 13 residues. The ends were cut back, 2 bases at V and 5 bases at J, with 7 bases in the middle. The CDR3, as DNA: TGTGCCAGCAGCTTATGGGGGGACAATGAGCAGTTCTTC. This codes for CASSLWGDNEQFF. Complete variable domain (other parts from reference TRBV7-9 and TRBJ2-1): DTGVSQNPRHKITKRGQNVTFRCDPISEHNRLYWYRQTLGQGPEFLTYFQNEAQLEKSRLLSDRFSAERPKGSFSTLEIQRTEQGDSAMYLCASSLWGDNEQFFGPGTRLTVL.